The next 14 T cell receptor beta chains were all read from a single sample in a study of PD-1 blockade in mismatch repair-deficient tumors. Data came from immunoSEQ multiplex PCR; TCRdb stores just in-frame clones and leaves some out. The sample gives 70,000 to 90,000 clones, 65% to 85% of which show up once; approximately 5% is in the top ten. The starting material was peripheral blood, obtained 44 weeks after starting pembrolizumab. The receptor source for this set is an adult with mismatch repair-deficient cancer.

The chain recombines TRBV7-2 with TRBJ2-7; D remains ambiguous. This CDR3 contains 14 residues. The germline V gene has CDR1 SGHTA and CDR2 FQGNSA. V was shortened by 2 bases and J by 3 bases, with 11 bases between the two germline ends. CDR3 nucleotide sequence: TGTGCCAGCAGCTTAAGGGCTCCGAGCTACGAGCAGTACTTC. This sequence encodes CASSLRAPSYEQYF.

J is TRBJ2-7 and V is TRBV18; 9 nucleotides match TRBD2. The junction had 8 bases not matched to a gene; V was cut back by 2 bases and J by 6 bases. The CDR3 has 15 amino acids. Germline V lookup: CDR1 KGHSH, CDR2 LQKENI. This CDR3 reads CASSPVLAGLIEQYF. DNA for the CDR3: TGTGCCAGCTCACCAGTCCTAGCGGGATTAATCGAGCAGTACTTC.

This clone was seen ten or more times. One end of the junction varies from germline; a read error may be responsible. This chain uses TRBV15 with TRBJ2-1; D is perhaps TRBD2 (6 bases). The CDR3 is 13 amino acids. The germline CDR1 and CDR2 sequences are LNHNV and YYDKDF (reference sequence). The CDR3 region has the DNA TGTGCCACCAGCAGAGATGATCGGAGGGCCTTCGTCTTC. It translates to CATSRDDRRAFVF. Full variable domain (remainder filled in from reference TRBV15 and TRBJ2-1): DAMVIQNPRYQVTQFGKPVTLSCSQTLNHNVMYWYQQKSSQAPKLLFHYYDKDFNNEADTPDNFQSRRPNTSFCFLDIRSPGLGDTAMYLCATSRDDRRAFVFGPGTRLTVL.

The chain combines TRBV5-6 with TRBJ2-1, with 7 bases lining up with TRBD2. Germline V gives CDR1 SGHDT, CDR2 YYEEEE. CDR3 length: 15 residues. The V and J ends lost 1 base and 7 bases, in that order; junction bases with no gene match: 8. CDR3 region: CASSLRAGYGNEQFF. CDR3 coding DNA: TGTGCCAGCAGCTTGCGAGCGGGATATGGTAATGAGCAGTTCTTC.

The V gene is TRBV5-1, the J gene TRBJ2-3, with no clear D. V was trimmed by 0 bases and J by 9 bases, leaving 8 bases between them. The CDR3 has 12 amino acids. CDR1 is SGHRS and CDR2 is YFSETQ in the germline V gene. CDR3 bases: TGCGCCAGCAGCTTGGACGGAGAGACGCAGTATTTT. Its translation is CASSLDGETQYF.

This clone was counted between two and nine times. The chain is built from TRBV7-6 and TRBJ1-2; 9 nucleotides agree with TRBD1. With 2 bases clipped from V and 7 bases from J, the junction kept 5 bases outside the gene matches. Germline loops: CDR1 SGHVS, CDR2 FNYEAQ. This CDR3 comprises 14 residues. CDR3 loop: CASSLWTGVPGYTF. The CDR3 DNA is TGTGCCAGCAGCTTATGGACAGGGGTCCCTGGCTACACCTTC.

The chain couples TRBV15 to TRBJ1-1, with D tentatively TRBD1 (6 bases). The V gene's germline CDR1 is LNHNV and CDR2 YYDKDF (reference sequence). Trimming left V 2 bases short and J 12 bases short, with 19 bases between. The CDR3 spans 14 residues. The CDR3 protein is CATSRPRQEGPPFF. In DNA, the CDR3 is TGTGCCACCAGCAGACCCAGACAGGAGGGCCCCCCTTTCTTT.

The genes are TRBV5-6 and TRBJ2-1, with D perhaps TRBD2 (5 bases). Trimming took 2 bases from V and 8 from J, leaving 17 bases between them. The CDR3 is made up of 15 amino acids. CDR1 is SGHDT and CDR2 is YYEEEE in the germline V gene. The CDR3 DNA follows: TGTGCCAGCAGCTTACATGGAGTGGGGAGCGATGAGCAGTTCTTC. It translates to CASSLHGVGSDEQFF.

This clone was observed a handful of times. This chain links TRBV5-1 with TRBJ1-1, with D maybe TRBD1 (5 bases). Per germline, CDR1 SGHRS and CDR2 YFSETQ. This CDR3 is built from 14 residues. Trimming cost V 2 bases and J 0 bases, with 8 bases left between them. The CDR3 DNA is TGCGCCAGCAGCTTAGGGGTGCTGAACACTGAAGCTTTCTTT. Its protein product is CASSLGVLNTEAFF.

The chain carries TRBV7-3 and TRBJ1-1, with 11 nucleotides matching TRBD1. Trimming at V came to 4 bases and at J to 4 bases, leaving 5 bases not matched to a gene. Germline V gene data show CDR1 as SGHTA and CDR2 as FQGTGA. This CDR3 region has 15 residues. In DNA form, the CDR3 reads TGTGCCAGCAGCTCCGATGGGACAGGGGGCACTGAAGCTTTCTTT. This encodes CASSSDGTGGTEAFF. Drawing the rest from reference TRBV7-3 and TRBJ1-1, the complete variable domain is GAGVSQTPSNKVTEKGKYVELRCDPISGHTALYWYRQSLGQGPEFLIYFQGTGAADDSGLPNDRFFAVRPEGSVSTLKIQRTERGDSAVYLCASSSDGTGGTEAFFGQGTRLTVV.

This clone showed up just a few times. This chain links TRBV5-8 with TRBJ1-2, with TRBD1 matching 7 bases. V lost 0 bases, J lost 4 bases, and 6 bases stayed unmatched. CDR3 length: 15 amino acids. CDR1 and CDR2 (germline): SGHTS, YDEGEE. The CDR3 sequence: CASSLAGGGGYGYTF. CDR3 in DNA: TGTGCCAGCAGCTTGGCAGGGGGAGGAGGCTATGGCTACACCTTC.

This rearrangement joins TRBV11-1 to TRBJ2-7; maybe TRBD1 (5 bases). The germline CDR1 and CDR2 sequences are SGHAT and FQDESV (reference sequence). The CDR3 loop spans 17 amino acids. V was pared by 5 bases and J by 4 bases, with 24 bases between. The CDR3 reads CASSPMARGHHRYEQYF. Here the CDR3 DNA reads TGTGCCAGCAGCCCTATGGCAAGGGGCCACCACAGGTACGAGCAGTACTTC.

This clone was counted only a few times. CDR3 sequence: CASSLVGAEQYF. CDR3 in DNA: TGTGCCAGCAGTTTAGTGGGAGCCGAGCAGTACTTC. This sequence joins TRBV27 and TRBJ2-7; D is perhaps TRBD2 (5 bases). Trimming took 2 bases from V and 6 from J, leaving 8 bases between them. Germline V gene data show CDR1 as MNHEY and CDR2 as SMNVEV (reference sequence). This CDR3 contains 12 residues.

This chain links TRBV7-2 with TRBJ2-1; D is undetermined. V was pared by 1 base and J by 10 bases, with 14 bases between. Germline lookup yields CDR1 SGHTA and CDR2 FQGNSA. CDR3 length: 14 residues. CDR3 amino acids: CASSLGPGRLEQFF. CDR3 DNA: TGTGCCAGCAGCTTAGGACCCGGACGGTTGGAGCAGTTCTTC.